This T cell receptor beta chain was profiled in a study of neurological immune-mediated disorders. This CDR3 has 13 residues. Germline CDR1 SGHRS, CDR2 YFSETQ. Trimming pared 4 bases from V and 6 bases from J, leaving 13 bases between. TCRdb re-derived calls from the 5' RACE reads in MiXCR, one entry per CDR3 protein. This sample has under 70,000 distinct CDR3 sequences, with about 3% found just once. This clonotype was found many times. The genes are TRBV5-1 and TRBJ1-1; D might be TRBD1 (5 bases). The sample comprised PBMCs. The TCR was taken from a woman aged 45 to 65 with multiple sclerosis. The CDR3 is CASSVPGAAEAFF. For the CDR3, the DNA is TGCGCCAGCAGCGTTCCTGGGGCCGCTGAAGCTTTCTTT.